The rows below give T cell receptor beta chains drawn from one sample of a study of Ad26.COV2.S vaccination and SARS-CoV-2 variants. TCRdb's copy holds only in-frame clones and misses some; the assay was immunoSEQ multiplex PCR. The sample shows about 380,000 clones, about four fifths of them seen only once. The source was peripheral blood, collected in a trial of Ad26.COV2.S vaccine versus placebo. Receptor source: a person between 18 and 60 years old who received the Ad26.COV2.S COVID-19 vaccine or a placebo. Each CDR3 is given without its conserved first and last residue.

V gene,CDR3 protein
TRBV27,ASGGLKLF
TRBV4-1,ASSRPGQGSYEQY
TRBV15,ATSRVLDRAKPHEQY
TRBV7-9,ASSLARVTTNEKLF
TRBV5-1,ASSLGAVPAQETQY
TRBV15,ATSSLTTGGEQY
TRBV24-1,ATREPSTDTQY
TRBV5-1,ASSLAPGQGHGELF
TRBV11-1,ASSFETGNYGYT
TRBV6-5,ASNQRQVLAEAF
TRBV19,ASYPGQGAPKNTEAF